These T cell receptor beta chains were read from a single sample in a study of blood T cell repertoires in COVID-19. Clones were sequenced by immunoSEQ multiplex PCR, and TCRdb holds only the in-frame ones, with some missing. The profile shows about 76,000 clones, about 85% of them singletons. The sample was peripheral blood. These receptors were taken from a man aged 60-69 years with COVID-19, enrolled during active disease. The CDR3 runs from the conserved cysteine through the conserved F or W. A D gene is named only where the DNA matches it firmly. For some rows the clone size is stated as once, few or many, or as a class when expanded; others skip it.

J gene | clone size | V gene | D gene | CDR3 protein | CDR3 DNA
TRBJ1-2 | once | TRBV2 | NA | CASSGMRGISTPGYTF | TGTGCCAGCAGTGGGATGCGAGGGATATCGACCCCTGGCTACACCTTC
TRBJ2-1 | NA | TRBV3-1/TRBV3-2 | NA | CASSHGYLGGAGNEQFF | TGTGCCAGCAGCCACGGTTACCTTGGGGGGGCCGGCAATGAGCAGTTCTTC
TRBJ1-4 | NA | TRBV7-6 | NA | CASSLSGASPPTNEKLFF | TGTGCCAGCAGCTTATCGGGTGCCAGTCCCCCAACTAATGAAAAACTGTTTTTT
TRBJ1-2 | NA | TRBV12-3/TRBV12-4 | TRBD1 | CASSLTGGAGYTF | TGTGCCAGCAGTTTGACAGGGGGGGCTGGCTACACCTTC
TRBJ1-6 | once | TRBV5-6 | TRBD1 | CASSFAGTGSSPLHF | TGTGCCAGCAGCTTTGCCGGGACAGGGAGCTCACCCCTCCACTTT
TRBJ2-7 | NA | TRBV10-2 | NA | CASSFDSVEGEQYF | TGCGCCAGCAGTTTCGACTCGGTCGAGGGAGAGCAGTACTTC
TRBJ2-1 | NA | TRBV4-2 | TRBD2 | CASSQGGGRREQFF | TGTGCCAGCAGCCAAGGGGGAGGGAGGCGGGAGCAGTTCTTC
TRBJ2-2 | NA | TRBV7-9 | TRBD1 | CASSLQGADTGELFF | TGTGCCAGCAGCTTACAGGGGGCGGACACCGGGGAGCTGTTTTTT
TRBJ2-7 | NA | TRBV7-6 | NA | CASSLDGGVGYEQYF | TGTGCCAGCAGCTTAGACGGCGGGGTTGGGTACGAGCAGTACTTC
TRBJ1-2 | NA | TRBV10-3 | TRBD1 | CAISSGGQTNYGYTF | TGTGCCATCAGCTCTGGGGGACAGACTAACTATGGCTACACCTTC
TRBJ1-5 | NA | TRBV4-1 | NA | CASSQDQGSNQPQHF | TGCGCCAGCAGCCAAGACCAGGGTAGCAATCAGCCCCAGCATTTT
TRBJ2-3 | NA | TRBV11-3 | NA | CASSSGVGGSRGLDTQYF | TGTGCCAGCAGCTCAGGGGTAGGCGGGAGTCGAGGTTTGGATACGCAGTATTTT
TRBJ2-6 | NA | TRBV2 | NA | CASSPAGANVLTF | TGTGCCAGCAGTCCCGCTGGGGCCAACGTCCTGACTTTC
TRBJ2-5 | NA | TRBV19 | NA | CASNAQGQETQYF | TGTGCCAGTAACGCTCAGGGCCAAGAGACCCAGTACTTC
TRBJ1-5 | NA | TRBV12-3/TRBV12-4 | TRBD1 | CASNGQGTQPQHF | TGTGCCAGCAACGGACAGGGTACTCAGCCCCAGCATTTT
TRBJ1-3 | NA | TRBV7-9 | NA | CASSPRDFGIGNTIYF | TGTGCCAGCAGCCCCCGGGACTTTGGTATCGGGAACACCATATATTTT
TRBJ2-5 | NA | TRBV2 | NA | CASSDFAEETQYF | TGTGCCAGCAGTGACTTTGCGGAAGAGACCCAGTACTTC
TRBJ1-1 | NA | TRBV5-1 | NA | CASSTGNTEAFF | TGCGCCAGCAGCACGGGGAACACTGAAGCTTTCTTT
TRBJ1-3 | NA | TRBV14 | NA | CASRMSSGNTIYF | TGTGCCAGCAGGATGAGCTCTGGAAACACCATATATTTT
TRBJ1-4 | NA | TRBV10-3 | NA | CAISDRNREGKLFF | TGTGCCATCAGTGATCGGAACAGGGAGGGAAAACTGTTTTTT
TRBJ1-1 | NA | TRBV5-5 | TRBD1 | CASSVGNRQGSAEAFF | TGTGCCAGCAGCGTGGGTAATAGACAGGGTAGCGCTGAAGCTTTCTTT
TRBJ2-2 | NA | TRBV18 | NA | CASSPTSTTNTGELFF | TGTGCCAGCTCACCAACTAGTACTACGAACACCGGGGAGCTGTTTTTT
TRBJ1-3 | NA | TRBV11-2 | NA | CASSLSPWTTSGNTIYF | TGTGCCAGCAGCTTGTCCCCCTGGACAACCTCTGGAAACACCATATATTTT
TRBJ1-4 | NA | TRBV19 | NA | CASTHPGATNEKLFF | TGTGCCAGTACCCACCCGGGGGCAACTAATGAAAAACTGTTTTTT
TRBJ2-1 | NA | TRBV7-6 | TRBD2 | CASSLVPSGGRNEQFF | TGTGCCAGCAGCTTAGTTCCTAGCGGGGGGAGGAATGAGCAGTTCTTC
TRBJ2-2 | few | TRBV24-1 | TRBD2 | CATSQREGGTGELFF | TGTGCCACCAGCCAGCGGGAGGGCGGAACCGGGGAGCTGTTTTTT
TRBJ2-1 | NA | TRBV3-1/TRBV3-2 | TRBD2 | CASSQGVTSGGYNEQFF | TGTGCCAGCAGCCAGGGAGTAACTAGCGGGGGATACAATGAGCAGTTCTTC
TRBJ1-2 | NA | TRBV21-1 | NA | CAIGTGATSINYGYTF | TGTGCCATCGGGACAGGGGCGACTTCGATCAACTATGGCTACACCTTC
TRBJ2-2 | NA | TRBV5-1 | NA | CASSLSPRGNTGELFF | TGCGCCAGCAGCTTGTCCCCTCGGGGGAACACCGGGGAGCTGTTTTTT
TRBJ2-5 | NA | TRBV7-7 | TRBD2 | CASSLGGSTERETQYF | TGTGCCAGCAGCTTAGGCGGGAGCACGGAGAGGGAGACCCAGTACTTC
TRBJ1-1 | once | TRBV12-2 | NA | CASRSVGGRSTEAFF | TGTGCAAGTCGCTCCGTTGGGGGCCGGAGCACTGAAGCTTTCTTT
TRBJ1-5 | NA | TRBV12-3/TRBV12-4 | NA | CASSLRGNQPQHF | TGTGCCAGCAGTTTAAGGGGAAATCAGCCCCAGCATTTT
TRBJ2-3 | NA | TRBV6-4 | NA | CASSDSGYSTDTQYF | TGTGCCAGCAGTGACTCCGGGTATAGCACAGATACGCAGTATTTT
TRBJ1-5 | few | TRBV19 | NA | CASSGPEGRGSNQPQHF | TGTGCCAGTAGTGGCCCGGAGGGGAGGGGAAGCAATCAGCCCCAGCATTTT
TRBJ1-2 | NA | TRBV7-2 | NA | CASSLEGDSYGYTF | TGTGCCAGCAGCTTGGAAGGGGACTCCTATGGCTACACCTTC
TRBJ1-2 | NA | TRBV21-1 | NA | CASLGPPGYTF | TGTGCCAGCCTGGGGCCTCCTGGCTACACCTTC